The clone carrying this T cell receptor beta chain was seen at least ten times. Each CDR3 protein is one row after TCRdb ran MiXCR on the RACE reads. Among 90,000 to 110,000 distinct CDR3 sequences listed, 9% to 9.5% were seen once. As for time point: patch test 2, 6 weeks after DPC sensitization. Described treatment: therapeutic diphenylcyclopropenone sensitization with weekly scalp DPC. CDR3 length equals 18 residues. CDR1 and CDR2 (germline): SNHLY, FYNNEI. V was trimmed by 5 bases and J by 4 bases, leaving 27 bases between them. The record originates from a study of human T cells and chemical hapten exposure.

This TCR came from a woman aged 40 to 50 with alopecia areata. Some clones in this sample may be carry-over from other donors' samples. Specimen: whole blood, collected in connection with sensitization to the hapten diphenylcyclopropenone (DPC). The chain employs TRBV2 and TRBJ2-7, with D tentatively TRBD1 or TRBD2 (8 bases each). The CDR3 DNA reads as TGTGCCAGCAGTCTCTCGGGGGGGACAGGATTCTGGGCTTACGAGCAGTACTTC. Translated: CASSLSGGTGFWAYEQYF.